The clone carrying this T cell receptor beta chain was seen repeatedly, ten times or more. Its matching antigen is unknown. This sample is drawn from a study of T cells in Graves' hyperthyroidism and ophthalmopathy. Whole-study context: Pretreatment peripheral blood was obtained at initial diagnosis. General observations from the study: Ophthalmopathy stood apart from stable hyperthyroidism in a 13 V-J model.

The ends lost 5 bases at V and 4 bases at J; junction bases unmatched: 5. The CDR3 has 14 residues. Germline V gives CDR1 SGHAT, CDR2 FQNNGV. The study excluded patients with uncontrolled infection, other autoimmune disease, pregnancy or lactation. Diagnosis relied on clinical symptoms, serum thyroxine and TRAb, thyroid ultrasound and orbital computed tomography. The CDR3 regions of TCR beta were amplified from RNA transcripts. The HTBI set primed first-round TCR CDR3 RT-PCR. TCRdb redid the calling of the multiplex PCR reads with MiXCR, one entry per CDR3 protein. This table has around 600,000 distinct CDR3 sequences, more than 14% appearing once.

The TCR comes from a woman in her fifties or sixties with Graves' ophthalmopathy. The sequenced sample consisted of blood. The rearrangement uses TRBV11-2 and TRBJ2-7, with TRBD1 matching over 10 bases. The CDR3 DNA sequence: TGTGCCAGCAGCACCGGGACAGGGGTTTACGAGCAGTACTTC. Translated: CASSTGTGVYEQYF. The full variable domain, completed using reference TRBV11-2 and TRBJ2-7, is EAGVAQSPRYKIIEKRQSVAFWCNPISGHATLYWYQQILGQGPKLLIQFQNNGVVDDSQLPKDRFSAERLKGVDSTLKIQPAKLEDSAVYLCASSTGTGVYEQYFGPGTRLTVT.